The 2 T cell receptor beta chains listed next were all sequenced from one sample in a study of blood T cells in healthy people across ages. Then a second PCR, running about 6 to 12 cycles, was carried out with a sample-barcoded 5' primer and a J-beta primer mix. In TCRdb, the 5' RACE reads were re-called with MiXCR into one record per CDR3 protein. The table lists hundreds of thousands of distinct CDR3 sequences, around 21% of them singletons. The sample was blood. The origin of the receptors is a man in his sixties or seventies in good health.

The rearrangement uses TRBV4-3 and TRBJ2-1, with D perhaps matching TRBD1 or TRBD2 (5 bases each). This CDR3 has 16 amino acids. CDR1 and CDR2 from the germline V gene are LGHNA and YSLEER. Deletions cut 0 bases from V and 9 bases from J, with 18 bases between. CDR3 region: CASSQEPGPNLGEQFF. DNA for the CDR3: TGCGCCAGCAGCCAAGAGCCGGGACCAAATCTCGGTGAGCAGTTCTTC.

The chain employs TRBV7-9 and TRBJ2-5; D is possibly TRBD1 or TRBD2 (5 bases each). V lost 5 bases and J 2 bases, leaving 18 bases between the germline ends. The CDR3 has 16 residues. The germline V gene has CDR1 SEHNR and CDR2 FQNEAQ (reference sequence). The CDR3 sequence is CASSVRGGDPQETQYF. The CDR3 bases are TGTGCCAGCAGCGTGAGGGGCGGAGACCCACAAGAGACCCAGTACTTC.